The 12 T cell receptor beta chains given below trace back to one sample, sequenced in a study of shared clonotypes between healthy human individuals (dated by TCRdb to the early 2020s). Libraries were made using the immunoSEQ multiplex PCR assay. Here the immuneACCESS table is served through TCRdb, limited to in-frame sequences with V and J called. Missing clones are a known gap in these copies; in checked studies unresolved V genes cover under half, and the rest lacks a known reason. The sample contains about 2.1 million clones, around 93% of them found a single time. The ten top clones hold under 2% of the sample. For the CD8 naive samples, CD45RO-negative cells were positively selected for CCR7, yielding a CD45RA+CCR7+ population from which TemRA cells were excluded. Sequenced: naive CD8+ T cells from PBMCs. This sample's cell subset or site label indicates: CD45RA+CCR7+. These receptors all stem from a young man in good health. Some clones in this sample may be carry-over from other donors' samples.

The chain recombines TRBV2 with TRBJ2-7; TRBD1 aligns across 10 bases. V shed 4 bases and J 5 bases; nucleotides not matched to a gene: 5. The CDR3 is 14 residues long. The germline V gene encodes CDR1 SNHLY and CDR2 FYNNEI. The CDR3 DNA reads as TGTGCCAGCAGTGGAGACAGGGGGCCTAACGAGCAGTACTTC. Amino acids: CASSGDRGPNEQYF.

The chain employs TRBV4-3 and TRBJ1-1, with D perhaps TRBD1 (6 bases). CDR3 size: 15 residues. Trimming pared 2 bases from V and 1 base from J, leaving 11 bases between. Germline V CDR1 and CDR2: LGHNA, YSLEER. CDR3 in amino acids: CASSQTIGGNTEAFF. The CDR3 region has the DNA TGCGCCAGCAGCCAAACGATAGGGGGGAACACTGAAGCTTTCTTT.

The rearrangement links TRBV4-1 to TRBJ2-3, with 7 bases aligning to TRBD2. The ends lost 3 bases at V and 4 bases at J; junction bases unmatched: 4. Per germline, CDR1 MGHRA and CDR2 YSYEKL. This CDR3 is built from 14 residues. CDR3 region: CASSQGRGPDTQYF. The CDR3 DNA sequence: TGCGCCAGCAGCCAGGGGAGGGGCCCAGATACGCAGTATTTT.

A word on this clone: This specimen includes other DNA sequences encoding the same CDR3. The CDR3 nucleotides are TGTGCCAGCAGTTACTCTGAGAGCTATGGCTACACCTTC. It specifies CASSYSESYGYTF. The rearrangement uses TRBV6-5 and TRBJ1-2, with no clear D. Trimming removed 0 bases at V and 4 bases at J, with 6 bases between. Looked up from germline, CDR1 is MNHEY and CDR2 is SVGAGI. CDR3 length: 13 residues.

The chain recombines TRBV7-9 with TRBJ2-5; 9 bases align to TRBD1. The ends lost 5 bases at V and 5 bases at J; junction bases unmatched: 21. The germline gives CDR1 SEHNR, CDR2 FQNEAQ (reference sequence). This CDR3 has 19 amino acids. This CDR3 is CASSSRDRVVSLGSETQYF. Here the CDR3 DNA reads TGTGCCAGCAGCAGCCGGGACAGGGTGGTTTCTCTCGGATCGGAGACCCAGTACTTC.

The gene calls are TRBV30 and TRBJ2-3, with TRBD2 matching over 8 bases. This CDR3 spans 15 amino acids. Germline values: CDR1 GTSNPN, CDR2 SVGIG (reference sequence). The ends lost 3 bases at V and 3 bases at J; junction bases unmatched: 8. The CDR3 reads CAWRHLPGGTDTQYF. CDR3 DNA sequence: TGTGCCTGGAGGCACTTACCGGGAGGGACAGATACGCAGTATTTT.

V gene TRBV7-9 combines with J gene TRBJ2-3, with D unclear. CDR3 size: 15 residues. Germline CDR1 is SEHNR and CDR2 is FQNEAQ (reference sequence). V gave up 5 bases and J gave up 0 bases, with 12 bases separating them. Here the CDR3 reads CASSPDHTSTDTQYF. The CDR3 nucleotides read TGTGCCAGCAGCCCCGACCATACCAGCACAGATACGCAGTATTTT.

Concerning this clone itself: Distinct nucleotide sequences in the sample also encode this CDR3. DNA for the CDR3: TGCGCCAGCAGCTTATCTGGGGCCAACGTCCTGACTTTC. This translates into CASSLSGANVLTF. The chain uses TRBV5-1 and TRBJ2-6; D uncertain. The CDR3 has 13 residues. Germline V CDR1 and CDR2: SGHRS, YFSETQ. V was cut by 2 bases and J by 1 base, with 1 base left in between.

The CDR3 nucleotides are TGTGCCATCACGGCCGGGCCACCCTACGAGCAGTACTTC. Protein sequence: CAITAGPPYEQYF. The chain recombines TRBV10-3 with TRBJ2-7; D is uncertain. V was shortened by 7 bases and J by 2 bases, with 12 bases between the two germline ends. The CDR3 consists of 13 residues. Per germline, CDR1 ENHRY and CDR2 SYGVKD.

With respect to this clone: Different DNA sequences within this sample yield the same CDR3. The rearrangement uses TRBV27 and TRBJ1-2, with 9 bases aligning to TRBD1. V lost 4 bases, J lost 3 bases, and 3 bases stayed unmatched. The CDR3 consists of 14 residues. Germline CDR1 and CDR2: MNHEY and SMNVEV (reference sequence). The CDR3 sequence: CASSSDRGDYGYTF. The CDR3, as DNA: TGTGCCAGCAGTTCTGACAGGGGGGACTATGGCTACACCTTC.

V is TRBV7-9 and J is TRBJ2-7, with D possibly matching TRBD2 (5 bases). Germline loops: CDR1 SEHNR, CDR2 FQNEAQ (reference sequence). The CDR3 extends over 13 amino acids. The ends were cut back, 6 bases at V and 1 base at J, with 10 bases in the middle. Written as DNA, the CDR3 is TGTGCCAGCAGACCCGGGAAATCCTACGAGCAGTACTTC. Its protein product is CASRPGKSYEQYF.

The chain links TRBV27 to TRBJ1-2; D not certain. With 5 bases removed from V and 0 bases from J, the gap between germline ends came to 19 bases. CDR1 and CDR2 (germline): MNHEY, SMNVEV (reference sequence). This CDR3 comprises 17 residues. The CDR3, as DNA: TGTGCCAGCAGTACCTCCGGGTCGATATGGGCTAACTATGGCTACACCTTC. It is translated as CASSTSGSIWANYGYTF.